What follows are 19 T cell receptor beta chains derived from one specimen sequenced in a study of T cells after yellow fever vaccination. Each CDR3 protein gets one entry after TCRdb re-called the 5' RACE reads with MiXCR. The sample includes some 560,000 distinct CDR3 sequences, 19% of them seen just once. The sequenced sample was PBMCs, obtained 15 days after the yellow fever booster vaccination. These receptors all stem from a man aged 30-40 years who received the YFV17D yellow fever vaccine.

This clonotype has just a few counts. The rearrangement links TRBV29-1 to TRBJ2-7, with D maybe TRBD2 (6 bases). Between the trimmed V and J ends, which lost 3 bases and 0 bases, there was a span of 9 bases. This CDR3 spans 13 amino acids. Per germline, CDR1 SQVTM and CDR2 ANQGSEA. The CDR3 region has the DNA TGCAGCGTTGAGGGCGGGAACTCCTACGAGCAGTACTTC. Its translation: CSVEGGNSYEQYF.

As to this clonotype: One end of the junction is discordant with germline, which a read error may explain. J is TRBJ2-5 and V is TRBV20-1, with 13 nucleotides matching TRBD2. The germline CDR1 and CDR2 sequences are DFQATT and SNEGSKA (reference sequence). The CDR3 spans 16 residues. The CDR3 here is CCARDRLAGGRETQYF. CDR3 in DNA: TGCTGTGCTAGAGATCGACTAGCGGGAGGTCGGGAGACCCAGTACTTC.

This clonotype turned up a few times. The chain recombines TRBV11-2 with TRBJ2-3, with TRBD2 as a possible D gene (6 bases). From germline, CDR1 is SGHAT and CDR2 FQNNGV. V was cut by 0 bases and J by 4 bases, with 29 bases left in between. The CDR3 contains 21 residues. The CDR3 sequence: CASSLDSHSRNFGTRPDTQYF. In DNA form, the CDR3 reads TGTGCCAGCAGCTTAGATAGTCACAGTAGAAATTTCGGGACTCGTCCAGATACGCAGTATTTT.

The chain recombines TRBV20-1 with TRBJ2-2; D unclear. V lost 3 bases and J lost 0, with 8 bases in between. The germline V gene encodes CDR1 DFQATT and CDR2 SNEGSKA (reference sequence). This CDR3 has 14 amino acids. CDR3: CSASDFPNTGELFF. The CDR3 DNA follows: TGCAGTGCTAGTGATTTCCCGAACACCGGGGAGCTGTTTTTT.

The rearrangement links TRBV20-1 to TRBJ2-7; weak D call: TRBD1 (5 bases). Germline V gene data show CDR1 as DFQATT and CDR2 as SNEGSKA (reference sequence). Deletions cut 2 bases from V and 5 bases from J, with 13 bases between. The CDR3 is made up of 13 amino acids. The DNA of the CDR3 is TGCAGTGCTAGAAGGCAGGGCGGCGACGAGCAGTACTTC. Translating it yields CSARRQGGDEQYF.

This clonotype was recorded a few times. The chain links TRBV5-4 to TRBJ2-1; 7 nucleotides align to TRBD2. CDR1 is SGHNT and CDR2 is YYREEE in the germline V gene (reference sequence). The junction had 7 bases not matched to a gene; V was cut back by 7 bases and J by 0 bases. The CDR3 sequence is 15 residues long. The CDR3 reads CASRATSDSYNEQFF. The CDR3 region has the DNA TGTGCCAGCCGAGCAACTAGCGACTCCTACAATGAGCAGTTCTTC.

The rearrangement joins TRBV5-1 to TRBJ2-3, with TRBD2 identical over 8 bases. From germline, CDR1 is SGHRS and CDR2 YFSETQ. V shed 1 base, J shed 2 bases, and the junction held 12 bases outside the gene matches. This CDR3 has 18 residues. The CDR3 reads CASSLRGFGGAVTDTQYF. CDR3 DNA: TGCGCCAGCAGCTTGAGGGGGTTCGGGGGGGCCGTCACAGATACGCAGTATTTT.

The table lists this clonotype with a few counts. The V and J genes are TRBV27 and TRBJ2-3; 14 nucleotides line up with TRBD2. V lost 0 bases and J lost 6; bases outside the gene matches: 14. The CDR3 is made up of 20 amino acids. In germline, CDR1 is MNHEY, CDR2 SMNVEV (reference sequence). The CDR3 protein is CASSLSGATSGRAGLDTQYF. Written as DNA, the CDR3 is TGTGCCAGCAGTTTATCTGGCGCGACTAGCGGGAGGGCCGGTCTGGATACGCAGTATTTT.

A few counts support this clonotype. The rearrangement uses TRBV10-3 and TRBJ1-1; TRBD1 matches 9 bases. V gave up 6 bases and J gave up 5 bases; unmatched junction bases: 7. The germline V gene encodes CDR1 ENHRY and CDR2 SYGVKD. There are 14 residues in the CDR3. The CDR3 is CAISGQGFGTEAFF. CDR3 nucleotides: TGTGCCATCAGCGGACAGGGGTTTGGAACTGAAGCTTTCTTT.

The genes are TRBV6-1 and TRBJ2-7; D is unclear. Germline V lookup: CDR1 MNHNS, CDR2 SASEGT. The CDR3 contains 13 residues. Trimming left V 5 bases short and J 3 bases short, with 11 bases between. The CDR3 sequence is CASSRTVYYEQYF. CDR3 in DNA: TGTGCCAGCAGTAGAACAGTGTACTACGAGCAGTACTTC.

This clonotype was counted only a few times. The J gene is TRBJ2-2, the V gene TRBV24-1, with TRBD1 matching over 8 bases. The length of the CDR3 is 13 residues. The germline V gene has CDR1 KGHDR and CDR2 SFDVKD. The trim removed 8 bases at V and 5 bases at J, leaving 3 bases unmatched. CDR3 DNA: TGTGCCACCAAGCAGGGGGCGACCGGGGAGCTGTTTTTT. As protein: CATKQGATGELFF.

This clonotype was seen a few times. The chain joins TRBV7-9 to TRBJ2-1; D tentatively reads TRBD1 or TRBD2 (5 bases each). The CDR3 loop spans 14 amino acids. V lost 6 bases, J lost 4 bases, and 13 bases lay in between. Looked up from germline, CDR1 is SEHNR and CDR2 is FQNEAQ (reference sequence). The DNA for the CDR3 is TGTGCCAGCAGTCGGGACGTTGGGTACAATGAGCAGTTCTTC. As protein: CASSRDVGYNEQFF.

The V and J genes are TRBV29-1 and TRBJ2-7; TRBD1 matches 7 bases. Germline values: CDR1 SQVTM, CDR2 ANQGSEA. The CDR3 extends over 15 amino acids. V shed 4 bases and J 5 bases; nucleotides not matched to a gene: 14. For the CDR3, the DNA is TGCAGCGTTGTGGTCCGTACAGGGGTTGTCGACGAGCAGTACTTC. Its translation: CSVVVRTGVVDEQYF.

The chain has TRBV20-1 and TRBJ2-7; D may be TRBD2 (5 bases). Germline CDR1 reads DFQATT; CDR2 reads SNEGSKA (reference sequence). CDR3 length: 12 amino acids. V was pared by 2 bases and J by 4 bases, with 9 bases between. This chain's CDR3 is CSARLREYEQYF. In DNA form, the CDR3 reads TGCAGTGCTAGACTCCGGGAATACGAGCAGTACTTC.

Only a few counts were recorded for this clonotype. The J gene is TRBJ2-7, the V gene TRBV6-1, with 8 bases that match TRBD2. The germline V gene has CDR1 MNHNS and CDR2 SASEGT. The trim removed 8 bases at V and 5 bases at J, leaving 11 bases unmatched. The CDR3 runs to 14 residues. The CDR3, as DNA: TGTGCCAGCGACTCTAACGAGCGGGGGAACGAGCAGTACTTC. Residues: CASDSNERGNEQYF.

The chain recombines TRBV4-2 with TRBJ2-5; D is tentatively TRBD1 or TRBD2 (5 bases each). The CDR3 extends over 14 amino acids. The V and J ends lost 4 bases and 3 bases respectively, with 12 bases between them. Germline lookup yields CDR1 LGHNA and CDR2 YNFKEQ. Here the CDR3 reads CASSRSGGEETQYF. In nucleotides, the CDR3 is TGTGCCAGCAGCCGAAGTGGGGGAGAAGAGACCCAGTACTTC.

The sample holds one count of this clonotype. V usage is TRBV5-1 and J usage is TRBJ1-6, with TRBD1 matching 9 bases. Germline V gene sequence: CDR1 SGHRS, CDR2 YFSETQ. The V and J ends lost 1 base and 10 bases, in that order; junction bases with no gene match: 9. CDR3 length: 16 residues. CDR3 DNA sequence: TGCGCCAGCAGCTTGCAACCACAGGGGGCAGGATCACCCCTCCACTTT. This gives the protein CASSLQPQGAGSPLHF.

The chain uses TRBV27 and TRBJ2-3, with TRBD1 identical over 7 bases. The CDR3 spans 14 residues. Germline trimming cut 6 bases from V and 2 bases from J; bases unmatched to any gene: 5. CDR1 and CDR2 (germline): MNHEY, SMNVEV (reference sequence). The CDR3 here is CASRTGAYTDTQYF. The DNA of the CDR3 is TGTGCCAGCAGAACAGGGGCTTACACAGATACGCAGTATTTT.

The CDR3 DNA follows: TGTGCCAGCAGTGAGGGGGGCAATCAGCCCCAGCATTTT. Residues: CASSEGGNQPQHF. The rearrangement uses TRBV7-2 and TRBJ1-5; D may be TRBD1 (6 bases). The germline V and J ends were trimmed by 6 bases and 2 bases, with 8 bases remaining between them. CDR3 length: 13 amino acids. Germline assignment: CDR1 SGHTA and CDR2 FQGNSA.